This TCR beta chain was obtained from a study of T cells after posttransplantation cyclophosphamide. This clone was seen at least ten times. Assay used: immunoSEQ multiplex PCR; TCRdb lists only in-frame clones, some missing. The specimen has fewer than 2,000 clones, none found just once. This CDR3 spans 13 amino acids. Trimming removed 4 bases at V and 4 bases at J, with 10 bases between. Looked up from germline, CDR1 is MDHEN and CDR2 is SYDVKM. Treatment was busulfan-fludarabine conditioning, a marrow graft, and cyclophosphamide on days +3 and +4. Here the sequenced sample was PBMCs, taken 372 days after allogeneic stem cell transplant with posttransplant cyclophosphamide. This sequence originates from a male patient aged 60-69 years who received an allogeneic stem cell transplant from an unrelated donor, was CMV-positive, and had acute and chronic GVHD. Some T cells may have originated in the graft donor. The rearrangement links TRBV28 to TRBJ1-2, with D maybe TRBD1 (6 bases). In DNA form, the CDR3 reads TGTGCCAGCAGTTACAGGGCGCTCTATGGCTACACCTTC. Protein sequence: CASSYRALYGYTF.